Presented here are 23 T cell receptor beta chains from one specimen sequenced in a study of T cells after yellow fever vaccination. TCRdb used MiXCR to reprocess the 5' RACE reads, holding one entry per CDR3 protein. The sample includes hundreds of thousands of distinct CDR3 sequences, roughly 12% of them seen just once. The sequenced sample was PBMCs, obtained on the day of the yellow fever booster vaccination. Receptor source: a man aged 25 to 40 who received the YFV17D yellow fever vaccine.

This clonotype was picked up a small number of times. V is TRBV6-1 and J is TRBJ2-3, with D uncertain. Per germline, CDR1 MNHNS and CDR2 SASEGT. The CDR3 covers 14 residues. Trimming left V 6 bases short and J 4 bases short, with 14 bases between. CDR3 region: CASRPGGSADTQYF. CDR3 bases: TGTGCCAGCAGACCCGGTGGGTCCGCAGATACGCAGTATTTT.

The chain employs TRBV9 and TRBJ1-1, with D possibly being TRBD1 (5 bases). The germline CDR1 and CDR2 sequences are SGDLS and YYNGEE. Trimming pared 4 bases from V and 0 bases from J, leaving 13 bases between. The CDR3 is 15 residues long. The CDR3 bases are TGTGCCAGCAGCCTTGAGGGACGTTTGAACACTGAAGCTTTCTTT. This gives the protein CASSLEGRLNTEAFF.

This clonotype showed up just a few times. The genes are TRBV5-1 and TRBJ2-3, with a weak D call TRBD2 (5 bases). Trimming removed 2 bases at V and 4 bases at J, with 14 bases between. Germline V CDR1 and CDR2: SGHRS, YFSETQ. CDR3 size: 15 residues. The CDR3 DNA follows: TGCGCCAGCAGCTTTCGGCGGGCCCCCCCAGATACGCAGTATTTT. Its protein is CASSFRRAPPDTQYF.

The gene calls are TRBV6-2 or TRBV6-3 and TRBJ2-7; D is ambiguous. V dropped 2 bases and J dropped 9 bases, with 11 bases sitting between them. Germline CDR1 is MNHEY and CDR2 is SVGEGT. The CDR3 has 12 amino acids. DNA of the CDR3: TGTGCCAGCAGTTACCCAACTCGCGGGCAGTACTTC. As protein: CASSYPTRGQYF.

This clonotype was detected only a few times. The chain recombines TRBV6-1 with TRBJ1-5, with 9 bases fitting TRBD1. CDR3 size: 19 residues. Per the germline V gene, CDR1 is MNHNS and CDR2 is SASEGT. V trimming: 6 bases; J trimming: 0 bases; junction bases outside the gene matches: 15. CDR3 protein: CASSPQQGARRDSNQPQHF. As DNA, the CDR3 is TGTGCCAGCAGCCCACAACAGGGGGCCCGGAGGGATAGCAATCAGCCCCAGCATTTT.

CDR3 in amino acids: CASSLKAAVDEQFF. CDR3 nucleotides: TGTGCCAGCAGCTTAAAAGCGGCGGTAGATGAGCAGTTCTTC. V and J are TRBV7-2 and TRBJ2-1; TRBD2 might be the D (5 bases). Germline V gives CDR1 SGHTA, CDR2 FQGNSA. The CDR3 length is 14 residues. The V end lost 2 bases, the J end lost 8 bases, and 13 bases lay between the germline ends.

The chain is built from TRBV6-5 and TRBJ2-7; D is uncertain. The V gene's germline CDR1 is MNHEY and CDR2 SVGAGI. The CDR3 runs to 12 residues. The V end was cut by 7 bases, the J end by 5 bases, with 12 bases between. The CDR3 DNA reads TGTGCCAGCACTGATACTTACCACGAGCAGTACTTC. The encoded protein is CASTDTYHEQYF.

This clonotype occurred a few times. The rearrangement uses TRBV5-1 and TRBJ2-5, with a possible D match to TRBD2 (5 bases). V was cut by 4 bases and J by 4 bases, with 14 bases left in between. CDR1 SGHRS and CDR2 YFSETQ come from the germline V gene. This CDR3 contains 14 residues. CDR3 protein: CASSALLGGETQYF. The CDR3 DNA follows: TGCGCCAGCAGCGCCCTACTAGGTGGAGAGACCCAGTACTTC.

The count of this clonotype is one. The chain is built from TRBV2 and TRBJ2-1, with 9 nucleotides matching TRBD2. The V gene's germline CDR1 is SNHLY and CDR2 FYNNEI. The V gene end was trimmed by 7 bases and the J gene end by 3 bases; junction bases not matched to a gene: 10. The CDR3 has 16 amino acids. The CDR3 nucleotides are TGTGCCAGCATCCGGACTAGCGAGACGTACTACAATGAGCAGTTCTTC. Protein: CASIRTSETYYNEQFF.

This chain uses TRBV5-1 with TRBJ1-1, with D uncertain. Deletions cut 3 bases from V and 5 bases from J, with 11 bases between. The CDR3 is made up of 13 amino acids. From germline, CDR1 is SGHRS and CDR2 YFSETQ. CDR3 region: CASSSDPGTEAFF. As DNA, the CDR3 is TGCGCCAGCAGCTCGGACCCTGGGACTGAAGCTTTCTTT.

The chain is built from TRBV14 and TRBJ2-1, with a weak D call TRBD2 (6 bases). Germline-derived CDR1 and CDR2 are SGHDN and FVKESK. V lost 5 bases to trimming and J lost 0 bases, with 20 bases between them. This CDR3 comprises 18 residues. The CDR3 region is CASSEITSKKSSYNEQFF. CDR3 sequence (DNA): TGTGCCAGCAGCGAAATTACTAGCAAAAAAAGCTCCTACAATGAGCAGTTCTTC.

This clonotype was picked up many times. The chain carries TRBV7-2 and TRBJ2-1; D is tentatively TRBD1 or TRBD2 (6 bases each). The V end was cut by 3 bases, the J end by 3 bases, with 9 bases between. In germline, CDR1 is SGHTA, CDR2 FQGNSA. This CDR3 has 14 residues. CDR3 sequence (DNA): TGTGCCAGCAGCTTGGGGGGCTACTACAATGAGCAGTTCTTC. Translating it yields CASSLGGYYNEQFF.

This clonotype turned up a few times. This chain uses TRBV12-3 or TRBV12-4 with TRBJ2-5; D tentatively reads TRBD1 or TRBD2 (5 bases each). V was trimmed by 5 bases and J by 5 bases, leaving 18 bases between them. This CDR3 is built from 15 residues. The CDR3 loop is CASSQLLAGTETQYF. Here the CDR3 DNA reads TGTGCCAGCAGTCAGCTGCTTGCCGGGACGGAGACCCAGTACTTC.

This clonotype was seen only a few times. Here the CDR3 reads CASSYSLTGGTKNIQYF. DNA for the CDR3: TGTGCCAGCAGTTACTCCCTTACGGGGGGAACCAAAAACATTCAGTACTTC. This sequence joins TRBV6-5 and TRBJ2-4, with 7 nucleotides matching TRBD2. This CDR3 region has 17 residues. Losses at the gene ends were 0 bases for V and 2 bases for J; bases not matched to a gene: 7. The germline gives CDR1 MNHEY, CDR2 SVGAGI.

Only a few counts were recorded for this clonotype. V gene TRBV7-2 combines with J gene TRBJ1-6; weak D call: TRBD1 (6 bases). Trimming removed 1 base at V and 6 bases at J, with 13 bases between. CDR3 length equals 16 residues. Germline CDR1 SGHTA, CDR2 FQGNSA. The CDR3 protein is CASSLVAQGLNSPLHF. In DNA, the CDR3 is TGTGCCAGCAGCTTAGTGGCACAGGGACTTAATTCACCCCTCCACTTT. The whole variable domain, remainder taken from reference TRBV7-2 and TRBJ1-6, is GAGVSQSPSNKVTEKGKDVELRCDPISGHTALYWYRQSLGQGLEFLIYFQGNSAPDKSGLPSDRFSAERTGGSVSTLTIQRTQQEDSAVYLCASSLVAQGLNSPLHFGNGTRLTVT.

The rearrangement uses TRBV6-5 and TRBJ2-3; D may be TRBD2 (6 bases). Trimming removed 3 bases at V and 2 bases at J, with 15 bases between. Germline V gives CDR1 MNHEY, CDR2 SVGAGI. CDR3 length: 16 amino acids. CDR3 coding DNA: TGTGCCAGCAGTTATCTTAGGGCGGGGTCCACAGATACGCAGTATTTT. Translated, it gives CASSYLRAGSTDTQYF.

This clonotype was counted only a few times. V gene TRBV27 combines with J gene TRBJ2-7, with a possible D match to TRBD1 (6 bases). Per germline, CDR1 MNHEY and CDR2 SMNVEV (reference sequence). Trimming removed 2 bases at V and 5 bases at J, with 10 bases between. The CDR3 contains 13 residues. The CDR3 reads CASSLNRANEQYF. The CDR3 nucleotides read TGTGCCAGCAGTTTAAACAGGGCCAACGAGCAGTACTTC.

This clonotype was observed a handful of times. The rearrangement links TRBV28 to TRBJ2-2; unclear D gene. Germline V gene sequence: CDR1 MDHEN, CDR2 SYDVKM. This CDR3 spans 15 amino acids. Trimming took 7 bases from V and 2 from J, leaving 14 bases between them. CDR3 region: CASTLERINTGELFF. The CDR3 coding sequence is TGTGCCAGCACCCTGGAGAGGATAAACACCGGGGAGCTGTTTTTT.

This clonotype was counted only a few times. The chain has TRBV25-1 and TRBJ2-2, with 8 bases aligning to TRBD1. The CDR3 covers 14 residues. Germline loops: CDR1 MGHDK, CDR2 SYGVNS. J gave up 6 bases and V 2 bases, and 2 bases lay outside the gene matches. CDR3: CASSEDRGPGELFF. DNA for the CDR3: TGTGCCAGCAGTGAAGACAGGGGACCCGGGGAGCTGTTTTTT.

This clonotype was picked up many times. The chain joins TRBV6-1 to TRBJ2-2; TRBD2 might be the D (6 bases). The germline gives CDR1 MNHNS, CDR2 SASEGT. This CDR3 comprises 12 residues. The V end lost 6 bases, the J end lost 4 bases, and 6 bases lay between the germline ends. The CDR3 loop is CASREGTGELFF. CDR3 sequence (DNA): TGTGCCAGCAGGGAGGGCACCGGGGAGCTGTTTTTT.

The rearrangement joins TRBV7-8 to TRBJ1-6, with TRBD1 matching 7 bases. V lost 4 bases, J lost 7 bases, and 10 bases stayed unmatched. Germline CDR1 is SGHVS and CDR2 is FQNEAQ. The CDR3 has 16 amino acids. The CDR3 DNA follows: TGTGCCAGCAGCTCCGCCTCAGGGGGAGGAAATTCACCCCTCCACTTT. Encoded protein: CASSSASGGGNSPLHF.

V usage is TRBV20-1 and J usage is TRBJ2-4; D not certain. The V gene's germline CDR1 is DFQATT and CDR2 SNEGSKA (reference sequence). This CDR3 has 15 amino acids. V lost 4 bases and J 2 bases, leaving 15 bases between the germline ends. The CDR3 DNA is TGCAGTGCTACGGTACCGGAATTCACCAAAAACATTCAGTACTTC. Encoded protein: CSATVPEFTKNIQYF.

This clonotype came up a few times. This chain links TRBV29-1 with TRBJ2-3, with TRBD1 as a possible D gene (5 bases). Germline CDR1 is SQVTM and CDR2 is ANQGSEA. The CDR3 loop spans 13 amino acids. V lost 4 bases to trimming and J lost 4 bases, with 12 bases between them. In nucleotides, the CDR3 is TGCAGCGTTGTAAGGGGAAGGGCAGATACGCAGTATTTT. It codes for CSVVRGRADTQYF.